This TCR beta chain was observed in a study of blood T cell repertoires in COVID-19. Study at large: Spain, Italy and the United States supplied samples that represented acute and convalescent COVID-19.

CDR3 length equals 16 residues. Germline assignment: CDR1 SGHVS and CDR2 FNYEAQ. J lost 2 bases, V lost 1 base, and 4 bases had no gene match. Per the study methods: Reference gene primer amplification in the assay estimated nucleated cell counts. Profiled with immunoSEQ multiplex PCR; TCRdb holds only in-frame clones, not every one. The V and J calls and clone size are taken from that table; D and trimming were inferred from the DNA. The repertoire has some 120,000 clones, around 81% of them found once; the top ten carry 3.8%. The chain uses TRBV7-6 and TRBJ2-7; 11 bases match TRBD1. The sequence derives from a woman in her forties or fifties with acute or convalescent COVID-19. The sample consisted of peripheral blood. CDR3 in DNA: TGTGCCAGCAGCTTAGGGGGGACAGGGGGGCCCTACGAGCAGTACTTC. This gives the protein CASSLGGTGGPYEQYF.